What follows are 5 T cell receptor beta chains derived from one specimen sequenced in a study of regulatory T cells in long-lasting Graves disease. Arm-PCR of CDR3 regions and iRepertoire HTBI primers were used to build TCR beta libraries. Via MiXCR, TCRdb re-called the multiplex PCR reads, giving one row per CDR3 protein. The table shows 450,000 to 600,000 distinct CDR3 sequences, with 13% occurring only once. Specified time point: newly diagnosed GD, antithyroid drugs for less than 3 months. RNA extracted from PBMCs served as the sequencing template. This sample also belongs to another study, concerning T cells in Graves' hyperthyroidism and ophthalmopathy.

Sample: peripheral blood mononuclear cells (PBMCs), taken at new diagnosis, from a patient treated with antithyroid drugs. The source of these receptors is a man in his thirties or forties with Graves disease.

Turning to this clonotype: It may be a read error: a sequence one base away is much more abundant. The CDR3 does not close with the conserved phenylalanine or tryptophan, likely indicating a read error. This rearrangement joins TRBV7-2 to TRBJ2-7; 10 positions agree with TRBD2. Germline V lookup: CDR1 SGHTA, CDR2 FQGNSA. V trimming: 5 bases; J trimming: 1 base; junction bases outside the gene matches: 5. The CDR3 is 15 residues long. CDR3 nucleotides: TGTGCCAGCAGCCTACGACTAGCGGGTTCCTACGAGCAGTACTCC. Translation gives CASSLRLAGSYEQYS.

This clonotype occurred many times. One end of the junction does not line up with germline, which may come from a read error. The rearrangement joins TRBV2 to TRBJ2-7; 9 bases match TRBD2. The CDR3 runs 16 residues. Germline assignment: CDR1 SNHLY and CDR2 FYNNEI. Here the CDR3 DNA reads TGTGCCAGCAGTGAAGCGCGGAGCGGGAGGATTTACGAACAGTACTTC. Encoded protein: CASSEARSGRIYEQYF.

This clonotype was recorded many times. This sequence joins TRBV2 and TRBJ1-6; D remains unclear. Germline lookup yields CDR1 SNHLY and CDR2 FYNNEI. CDR3 length: 18 residues. Trimming pared 5 bases from V and 7 bases from J, leaving 24 bases between. The CDR3 coding sequence is TGTGCCAGCAGTCCCCGAGTTCTATCCTTAAGCGCCAATTCACCCCTCCACTTT. It codes for CASSPRVLSLSANSPLHF.

This clonotype has at least ten counts. The chain joins TRBV6-2 or TRBV6-3 to TRBJ2-7; 8 bases agree with TRBD2. The CDR3 length is 14 residues. Losses at the gene ends were 6 bases for V and 3 bases for J; bases not matched to a gene: 7. CDR1 and CDR2 from the germline V gene are MNHEY and SVGEGT. The CDR3 bases are TGTGCCAGCAGGATGGCCGGGGGGGACTACGAGCAGTACTTC. Translating gives CASRMAGGDYEQYF.

Of note for this clonotype: Given a much more abundant clone one base away, this may be a read error. Written as DNA, the CDR3 is TGTGCCAGCAGCTTATGGGGAGCGAAGGAGACCCAGTACTTC. Its protein is CASSLWGAKETQYF. This chain uses TRBV7-2 with TRBJ2-5; possibly TRBD2 for D (5 bases). With 2 bases removed from V and 5 bases from J, the gap between germline ends came to 12 bases. Per the germline V gene, CDR1 is SGHTA and CDR2 is FQGNSA. There are 14 residues in the CDR3.